This T cell receptor beta chain was documented in a study of blood T cell repertoires in COVID-19. Study in general: The United States, Italy and Spain supplied acute and convalescent COVID-19 samples. Sample material is recorded as cDNA or gDNA derived from T cells, B-cell-depleted T cells, or PBMCs.

The cohort comprised adults aged about 18 to 100 years residing in under 25 US areas. Participants were placed into cohorts based on the clinical history they reported. Clones were read by immunoSEQ multiplex PCR, and TCRdb kept only the in-frame ones, dropping some. The table shows 310,000 or so clones, with around 90% occurring only once. Sequences were obtained from PBMCs or T cells enriched from blood (not recorded which). This receptor was obtained from a woman aged 40 to 50 who had recovered from COVID-19.

Written as DNA, the CDR3 is TGTGCCAGCAGCTTAGAGCGGGGAGAGACCCAGTACTTC. Its protein product is CASSLERGETQYF. The J gene is TRBJ2-5, the V gene TRBV11-1; 7 bases are shared with TRBD2. The germline gives CDR1 SGHAT, CDR2 FQDESV (reference sequence). The CDR3 has 13 amino acids. Trimming took 1 base from V and 4 from J; bases not matched to a gene: 0. The entire variable domain, with the rest obtained from reference TRBV11-1 and TRBJ2-5, is as follows: EAEVAQSPRYKITEKSQAVAFWCDPISGHATLYWYRQILGQGPELLVQFQDESVVDDSQLPKDRFSAERLKGVDSTLKIQPAELGDSAMYLCASSLERGETQYFGPGTRLLVL.